This is a list of T cell receptor beta chains from one sample in a study of cytomegalovirus exposure and HLA in healthy donors. Produced via immunoSEQ multiplex PCR; TCRdb's table is partial and in-frame only. In the table there are around 150,000 clones, approximately 79% of which are singletons. The sample was PBMCs. Every receptor here comes from a man in his forties in good health and CMV-seronegative. CDR3s include the opening cysteine and the closing phenylalanine or tryptophan. The D gene is left open where the match is weak. For some rows the clone size is stated as once, few or many, or as a class when expanded; others skip it.

>TRBJ2-7|TRBD1|-|TRBV6-5
CASSTGDRVYEQYF
TGTGCCAGCAGTACCGGGGACAGGGTTTACGAGCAGTACTTC
>TRBJ2-1|TRBD2|-|TRBV5-4
CASSLGSSGGEQFF
TGTGCCAGCAGCTTGGGCTCTAGCGGGGGAGAGCAGTTCTTC
>TRBJ2-7|TRBD2|-|TRBV19
CASSTQTSGHEQYF
TGTGCCAGTAGTACCCAGACTAGCGGGCACGAGCAGTACTTC
>TRBJ2-7|TRBD2|once|TRBV10-2
CASSEYGMRRKLADSYEQYF
TGCGCCAGCAGTGAATATGGGATGAGGCGGAAACTAGCGGACTCCTACGAGCAGTACTTC
>TRBJ2-2|TRBD1|few|TRBV4-2
CASRINPTGGGELFF
TGTGCCAGCAGAATAAACCCGACAGGGGGCGGGGAGCTGTTTTTT
>TRBJ2-1|TRBD1|-|TRBV7-8
CASSYTGGEEQFF
TGTGCCAGCAGCTATACAGGGGGCGAGGAGCAGTTCTTC
>TRBJ1-1|-|-|TRBV7-2
CASSLAPRDTEAFF
TGTGCCAGCAGCTTAGCGCCCAGGGACACTGAAGCTTTCTTT
>TRBJ2-1|-|-|TRBV19
CASSSSLAEQFF
TGTGCCAGTAGTAGCTCCCTAGCGGAGCAGTTCTTC
>TRBJ2-7|-|-|TRBV5-5
CASSFAVRGEQYF
TGTGCCAGCAGCTTTGCTGTCCGCGGCGAGCAGTACTTC
>TRBJ1-1|TRBD1|-|TRBV27
CASSTDRRGTEAFF
TGTGCCAGCAGCACGGACAGGAGGGGCACTGAAGCTTTCTTT
>TRBJ2-7|TRBD2|-|TRBV6-5
CATGGGPYEQYF
TGTGCCACGGGGGGGGGCCCCTACGAGCAGTACTTC
>TRBJ1-2|-|-|TRBV27
CASSFNRMNYGYTF
TGTGCCAGCAGTTTTAACAGGATGAACTATGGCTACACCTTC
>TRBJ2-7|TRBD1|-|TRBV2
CASLNRDRAYEQYF
TGTGCCAGCCTTAACCGGGACAGGGCGTACGAGCAGTACTTC
>TRBJ2-5|-|-|TRBV28
CASSPDARQAGTQYF
TGTGCCAGCAGCCCTGACGCACGACAGGCGGGGACCCAGTACTTC
>TRBJ2-7|TRBD2|-|TRBV6-5
CASTQQPGGNGEQYF
TGTGCCAGCACCCAACAACCGGGGGGTAATGGCGAGCAGTACTTC
>TRBJ2-5|TRBD1|-|TRBV4-3
CASSSGQGGGQETQYF
TGCGCCAGCAGCTCGGGACAGGGGGGAGGTCAAGAGACCCAGTACTTC
>TRBJ2-5|TRBD1|-|TRBV7-9
CASSLLTSTGVGQETQYF
TGTGCCAGCAGCTTGCTCACCTCGACAGGGGTTGGGCAAGAGACCCAGTACTTC
>TRBJ2-2|-|-|TRBV6-5
CASRIRVNTGELFF
TGTGCCAGCAGAATTCGGGTCAACACCGGGGAGCTGTTTTTT
>TRBJ2-6|-|-|TRBV27
CASSFAASYSGANVLTF
TGTGCCAGCAGTTTCGCGGCTAGCTATAGCGGGGCCAACGTCCTGACTTTC
>TRBJ1-3|TRBD1|-|TRBV28
CASSPTGGRNTIYF
TGTGCCAGCAGCCCGACAGGGGGCAGAAACACCATATATTTT
>TRBJ2-3|TRBD1|-|TRBV7-9
CSSSPDRGHTTSTDTQYF
TGTTCCAGCAGCCCGGACAGGGGACACACAACTAGCACAGATACGCAGTATTTT
>TRBJ2-7|-|-|TRBV5-8
CASSLNYGAGQFSYEQYF
TGTGCCAGCAGCTTGAATTATGGGGCCGGACAGTTCTCCTACGAGCAGTACTTC
>TRBJ2-3|TRBD2|-|TRBV19
CASGTSRTLNGDTQYF
TGTGCCAGCGGGACTAGCAGAACCCTGAATGGAGATACGCAGTATTTT
>TRBJ2-5|-|-|TRBV28
CASSLQVLQETQYF
TGTGCCAGCAGTTTGCAAGTGCTCCAGGAGACCCAGTACTTC
>TRBJ1-2|-|-|TRBV4-2
CASSQDMGGGYTF
TGTGCCAGCAGCCAAGATATGGGGGGAGGCTACACCTTC
>TRBJ2-6|TRBD1|once|TRBV5-1
CASAQGQGVTGANVLTF
TGCGCCAGCGCCCAGGGACAGGGGGTCACTGGGGCCAACGTCCTGACTTTC
>TRBJ1-2|-|-|TRBV29-1
CSVETYRDIYGYTF
TGCAGCGTTGAAACGTACAGGGATATCTATGGCTACACCTTC
>TRBJ2-1|TRBD1|-|TRBV7-9
CASSPPGGAGNEQFF
TGTGCCAGCAGCCCACCAGGGGGCGCGGGCAATGAGCAGTTCTTC
>TRBJ1-5|TRBD1|-|TRBV5-1
CASSTGEHNQPQHF
TGCGCCAGCAGCACAGGGGAACACAATCAGCCCCAGCATTTT
>TRBJ1-4|-|-|TRBV7-9
CSSSLRGEKLFF
TGTTCCAGCAGCTTAAGGGGAGAAAAACTGTTTTTT
>TRBJ2-1|-|once|TRBV29-1
CSVGQGNHEQFF
TGCAGCGTTGGCCAGGGGAACCATGAGCAGTTCTTC
>TRBJ1-1|-|-|TRBV27
CASSSRQKNTEAFF
TGTGCCAGCAGTTCCAGACAGAAGAACACTGAAGCTTTCTTT